The present entry profiles one T cell receptor beta chain with its context. Distinct nucleotide sequences in the sample also encode this CDR3. Splitting the CD4+ cells yielded a CD45RA+ naive subset and a CD45RA-negative memory subset. This sample is part of a study of shared clonotypes between healthy human individuals. Data came from immunoSEQ multiplex PCR; TCRdb stores just in-frame clones and leaves some out. The sample yields about 2.3 million clones, 80% to 95% seen once. The CDR3 spans 14 residues. Germline assignment: CDR1 SGDLS and CDR2 YYNGEE. Trimming stripped 0 bases from V and 2 bases from J, with 5 bases between.

The chain couples TRBV9 to TRBJ1-4; D gene unclear. This TCR was sampled from a man between 18 and 35 years old in good health. Some clones in this sample may be carry-over from other donors' samples. The sequencing input was naive CD4+ T cells from PBMCs. Subset reported: CD45RA+ positively selected. CDR3 amino acids: CASSVGGTNEKLFF. Here the CDR3 DNA reads TGTGCCAGCAGCGTAGGAGGTACTAATGAAAAACTGTTTTTT. Variable domain in full (rest from reference TRBV9 and TRBJ1-4): DSGVTQTPKHLITATGQRVTLRCSPRSGDLSVYWYQQSLDQGLQFLIQYYNGEERAKGNILERFSAQQFPDLHSELNLSSLELGDSALYFCASSVGGTNEKLFFGSGTQLSVL.